The 5 T cell receptor beta chains given below trace back to one sample, sequenced in a study of T cells after yellow fever vaccination. TCRdb passed the 5' RACE reads through MiXCR, listing each CDR3 protein once. Of hundreds of thousands of distinct CDR3 sequences in the sample, 9% to 15% were seen once. The sample consisted of PBMCs, taken on the day of the yellow fever booster vaccination. Receptor source: a man aged 30 to 39 who received the YFV17D yellow fever vaccine.

This clonotype appeared a few times. This chain joins TRBV12-3 or TRBV12-4 and TRBJ2-5; 8 bases agree with TRBD2. The CDR3 has 17 amino acids. After removal of 3 bases from V and 4 bases from J, the junction contained 13 bases not matched to a gene. The CDR3 sequence is CASSFTPVPGGGETQYF. The CDR3, as DNA: TGTGCCAGCAGTTTTACGCCCGTCCCGGGAGGGGGAGAGACCCAGTACTTC.

At least ten counts were recorded for this clonotype. CDR3 DNA sequence: TGTGCCAGCTCACCCGCGGAAGAGACCCAGTACTTC. Its translation: CASSPAEETQYF. This chain joins TRBV18 and TRBJ2-5; D is ambiguous. Trimming shortened V by 3 bases and J by 3 bases, and 5 bases separated the two germline ends. The CDR3 loop spans 12 amino acids. Germline CDR1 and CDR2: KGHSH and LQKENI.

This clonotype has at least ten counts. The DNA for the CDR3 is TGCGCCAGCAGCGCAGCCGGACAGCCCTACGAGCAGTACTTC. Protein sequence: CASSAAGQPYEQYF. The chain couples TRBV5-1 to TRBJ2-7, with TRBD1 as a possible D gene (6 bases). This CDR3 spans 14 amino acids. Germline V gene data show CDR1 as SGHRS and CDR2 as YFSETQ. V was cut by 4 bases and J by 2 bases, with 13 bases left in between.

This clonotype was seen a few times. The chain couples TRBV5-1 to TRBJ2-5; 7 bases match TRBD2. Per germline, CDR1 SGHRS and CDR2 YFSETQ. The CDR3 is 14 residues long. Trimming removed 7 bases from V and 4 bases from J; junction bases left unmatched: 10. Here the CDR3 reads CASAGTTLLETQYF. CDR3 nucleotide sequence: TGCGCCAGCGCCGGGACTACCTTGTTAGAGACCCAGTACTTC.

This clonotype has a handful of counts. This chain connects TRBV6-2 or TRBV6-3 to TRBJ1-5; 7 bases fit TRBD1. The CDR3 runs to 18 residues. Germline CDR1 reads MNHEY; CDR2 reads SVGEGT. V lost 6 bases to trimming and J lost 3 bases; unmatched junction nucleotides: 17. The CDR3 DNA reads as TGTGCCAGCAGCCCCCCGCGCCTACAGGGGCGGGACAATCAGCCCCAGCATTTT. Its protein is CASSPPRLQGRDNQPQHF.